The 26 T cell receptor beta chains given below trace back to one sample, sequenced in a study of Ad26.COV2.S vaccination and SARS-CoV-2 variants. Treatment in this sample: 15 to 20 received Ad26.COV2.S at low or high dose, single or two shots; roughly five received placebo; per-sample allocation not given. Samples were taken on day 63 after the first vaccine or placebo injection. Method: immunoSEQ multiplex PCR; TCRdb's copy keeps in-frame clones and lacks some. The sample carries about 440,000 clones, roughly 87% recorded once. The material sequenced was peripheral blood, taken in a trial of Ad26.COV2.S vaccine versus placebo. These TCRs come from a person between 18 and 65 years old who received the Ad26.COV2.S COVID-19 vaccine or a placebo.

This chain joins TRBV10-3 and TRBJ2-7; possibly TRBD1 for D (5 bases). The CDR3 consists of 14 residues. Germline V lookup: CDR1 ENHRY, CDR2 SYGVKD. Trimming took 6 bases from V and 6 from J, leaving 18 bases between them. This CDR3 is CAIRGRGSFSEQYF. The CDR3 nucleotides are TGTGCCATCAGAGGAAGGGGATCCTTCTCCGAGCAGTACTTC.

The chain links TRBV7-3 to TRBJ2-1; 8 nucleotides match TRBD1. The CDR3 runs to 16 residues. CDR1 is SGHTA and CDR2 is FQGTGA in the germline V gene. J gave up 11 bases and V 2 bases, and 14 bases lay outside the gene matches. CDR3: CASSLRGQGTISKQFF. The CDR3 DNA reads TGTGCCAGCAGCTTACGAGGACAGGGCACGATCAGTAAGCAGTTCTTC.

V and J are TRBV6-2 or TRBV6-3 and TRBJ2-1; TRBD2 aligns across 7 bases. V lost 2 bases to trimming and J lost 0 bases; unmatched junction nucleotides: 1. The CDR3 sequence is 15 residues long. CDR1 is MNHEY and CDR2 is SVGEGT in the germline V gene. CDR3 amino acids: CASSYQRDSYNEQFF. In DNA form, the CDR3 reads TGTGCCAGCAGTTACCAGCGGGACTCCTACAATGAGCAGTTCTTC.

J is TRBJ2-1 and V is TRBV12-5, with D tentatively TRBD2 (5 bases). The CDR3 is made up of 15 amino acids. Trimming shortened V by 0 bases and J by 5 bases, and 11 bases separated the two germline ends. Per germline, CDR1 LGHNT and CDR2 FRNRAP. CDR3 residues: CASGLVGGRDNEQFF. The CDR3 DNA follows: TGTGCTAGTGGTTTGGTAGGCGGGCGTGACAATGAGCAGTTCTTC. Using reference TRBV12-5 and TRBJ2-1 for the parts outside the CDR3, the full variable domain is DARVTQTPRHKVTEMGQEVTMRCQPILGHNTVFWYRQTMMQGLELLAYFRNRAPLDDSGMPKDRFSAEMPDATLATLKIQPSEPRDSAVYFCASGLVGGRDNEQFFGPGTRLTVL.

The rearrangement links TRBV7-9 to TRBJ2-2; 7 positions match TRBD1. CDR1 is SEHNR and CDR2 is FQNEAQ in the germline V gene (reference sequence). J lost 4 bases, V lost 5 bases, and 7 bases had no gene match. This CDR3 is built from 15 residues. The CDR3 loop reads CASSPGTEPTGELFF. The DNA for the CDR3 is TGTGCCAGCAGCCCCGGGACAGAGCCCACCGGGGAGCTGTTTTTT. Combining the CDR3 with reference TRBV7-9 and TRBJ2-2 gives the whole variable domain DTGVSQNPRHKITKRGQNVTFRCDPISEHNRLYWYRQTLGQGPEFLTYFQNEAQLEKSRLLSDRFSAERPKGSFSTLEIQRTEQGDSAMYLCASSPGTEPTGELFFGEGSRLTVL.

The chain employs TRBV29-1 and TRBJ2-1; TRBD1 is a possible D gene (5 bases). This CDR3 spans 14 amino acids. V dropped 1 base and J dropped 3 bases, with 10 bases sitting between them. In germline, CDR1 is SQVTM, CDR2 ANQGSEA. DNA of the CDR3: TGCAGCGTTGAAGGGAAGGGGAACTACAATGAGCAGTTCTTC. It specifies CSVEGKGNYNEQFF.

The rearrangement uses TRBV19 and TRBJ2-1, with 11 positions matching TRBD2. Germline values: CDR1 LNHDA, CDR2 SQIVND (reference sequence). V shed 6 bases, J shed 4 bases, and the junction held 11 bases outside the gene matches. There are 17 residues in the CDR3. This chain's CDR3 is CASRRTSGSTGYNEQFF. The CDR3 DNA reads as TGTGCCAGTAGACGGACTAGCGGGTCTACCGGGTACAATGAGCAGTTCTTC.

This clone was recorded only once. The CDR3: CAISGPTGQENSPLHF. The CDR3 DNA reads TGTGCCATCAGTGGGCCCACGGGACAAGAGAATTCACCCCTCCACTTT. V and J are TRBV10-3 and TRBJ1-6, with a possible D match to TRBD1 (6 bases). The CDR3 totals 16 residues. The ends were cut back, 4 bases at V and 7 bases at J, with 17 bases in the middle. The germline V gene has CDR1 ENHRY and CDR2 SYGVKD.

This clone has only a few counts. The rearrangement uses TRBV7-2 and TRBJ2-7; D is unresolved. The CDR3 is 12 residues long. The germline gives CDR1 SGHTA, CDR2 FQGNSA. The germline V and J ends were trimmed by 4 bases and 4 bases, with 8 bases remaining between them. The CDR3 nucleotides are TGTGCCAGCAGCTCACGTGAATACGAGCAGTACTTC. Translation: CASSSREYEQYF.

J is TRBJ1-2 and V is TRBV13; 8 bases map to TRBD1. V was pared by 0 bases and J by 7 bases, with 1 base of the junction left unmatched. The CDR3 contains 13 residues. Germline CDR1 and CDR2: PRHDT and FYEKMQ (reference sequence). CDR3 DNA sequence: TGTGCCAGCAGCTTAGGCAGGGGGCTTGGCTACACCTTC. This sequence encodes CASSLGRGLGYTF.

The rearrangement uses TRBV6-6 and TRBJ2-5, with 12 bases that match TRBD2. Germline CDR1 and CDR2: MNHNY and SVGAGI (reference sequence). J gave up 5 bases and V 2 bases, and 6 bases lay outside the gene matches. The CDR3 covers 16 residues. The CDR3 is CASSYLAGGPRETQYF. In nucleotides, the CDR3 is TGTGCCAGCAGTTACCTAGCGGGAGGGCCGCGGGAGACCCAGTACTTC.

The CDR3 here is CASSLDVTSQNYEQYF. The CDR3 region has the DNA TGTGCCAGCAGTTTAGACGTGACTAGTCAGAACTACGAGCAGTACTTC. The chain combines TRBV28 with TRBJ2-7, with a possible D match to TRBD2 (6 bases). V was shortened by 2 bases and J by 3 bases, with 17 bases between the two germline ends. Germline CDR1 MDHEN, CDR2 SYDVKM. This CDR3 has 16 residues. Full variable domain (rest looked up from reference TRBV28 and TRBJ2-7): DVKVTQSSRYLVKRTGEKVFLECVQDMDHENMFWYRQDPGLGLRLIYFSYDVKMKEKGDIPEGYSVSREKKERFSLILESASTNQTSMYLCASSLDVTSQNYEQYFGPGTRLTVT.

This chain joins TRBV19 and TRBJ2-5, with a possible D match to TRBD2 (6 bases). This CDR3 region has 18 residues. V lost 5 bases and J 0 bases, leaving 22 bases between the germline ends. Germline-derived CDR1 and CDR2 are LNHDA and SQIVND (reference sequence). In DNA form, the CDR3 reads TGTGCCAGTAGTCTTTTAGCGGACCCGGCCGTTTACCAAGAGACCCAGTACTTC. Protein product: CASSLLADPAVYQETQYF.

V usage is TRBV28 and J usage is TRBJ2-6; unclear D gene. The germline V gene encodes CDR1 MDHEN and CDR2 SYDVKM. The CDR3 sequence is 14 residues long. Trimming removed 3 bases at V and 0 bases at J, with 3 bases between. CDR3 loop: CASSFRSGANVLTF. CDR3 in DNA: TGTGCCAGCAGTTTCCGCTCTGGGGCCAACGTCCTGACTTTC.

In its sample, this clone was seen once. The rearrangement links TRBV6-2 or TRBV6-3 to TRBJ2-3, with D tentatively TRBD2 (5 bases). The V and J ends lost 0 bases and 2 bases respectively, with 15 bases between them. Per germline, CDR1 MNHEY and CDR2 SVGEGT. CDR3 length equals 17 residues. The CDR3 DNA follows: TGTGCCAGCAGTTACTCGAATCAGCGGTCCGCCACAGATACGCAGTATTTT. Translating it yields CASSYSNQRSATDTQYF.

The chain recombines TRBV2 with TRBJ1-5; perhaps TRBD1 as D (5 bases). Germline lookup yields CDR1 SNHLY and CDR2 FYNNEI. Trimming removed 1 base at V and 4 bases at J, with 8 bases between. The CDR3 sequence is 14 residues long. CDR3 nucleotides: TGTGCCAGCAGTGAAGAGACAGCAAATCAGCCCCAGCATTTT. Its translation is CASSEETANQPQHF.

The chain carries TRBV25-1 and TRBJ1-3, with D possibly TRBD1 on 5 matching bases. Trimming removed 10 bases at V and 4 bases at J, with 17 bases between. The germline gives CDR1 MGHDK, CDR2 SYGVNS. The CDR3 contains 14 residues. The chain's CDR3 is CATRGRGDGNTIYF. The CDR3 nucleotides read TGTGCCACGAGGGGCCGAGGGGACGGAAACACCATATATTTT.

The chain joins TRBV5-4 to TRBJ2-3, with TRBD2 as a possible D gene (5 bases). The CDR3 has 16 residues. Trimming cost V 5 bases and J 0 bases, with 16 bases left between them. Germline-derived CDR1 and CDR2 are SGHNT and YYREEE (reference sequence). The CDR3 loop reads CASRAASTSSTDTQYF. DNA of the CDR3: TGTGCCAGCAGGGCGGCTAGCACTTCTAGCACAGATACGCAGTATTTT. Full variable domain (rest looked up from reference TRBV5-4 and TRBJ2-3): ETGVTQSPTHLIKTRGQQVTLRCSSQSGHNTVSWYQQALGQGPQFIFQYYREEENGRGNFPPRFSGLQFPNYSSELNVNALELDDSALYLCASRAASTSSTDTQYFGPGTRLTVL.

This clone was found a few times. V and J are TRBV7-6 and TRBJ2-7; 11 bases fit TRBD2. From germline, CDR1 is SGHVS and CDR2 FNYEAQ. J lost 7 bases, V lost 5 bases, and 10 bases had no gene match. The CDR3 consists of 15 residues. CDR3 amino acids: CASSPLAGGPGEQYF. CDR3 nucleotide sequence: TGTGCCAGCAGCCCCTTAGCGGGAGGGCCGGGGGAGCAGTACTTC.

The chain couples TRBV24-1 to TRBJ2-2; D remains ambiguous. V lost 5 bases and J 8 bases, leaving 8 bases between the germline ends. Germline values: CDR1 KGHDR, CDR2 SFDVKD. CDR3 size: 12 residues. This CDR3 reads CATSVAEGELFF. The DNA of the CDR3 is TGTGCCACCAGTGTTGCCGAAGGGGAGCTGTTTTTT.

This clone was recorded only once. The chain recombines TRBV9 with TRBJ2-1; 10 positions agree with TRBD1. V gave up 4 bases and J gave up 6 bases; unmatched junction bases: 10. The CDR3 length is 16 residues. Per the germline V gene, CDR1 is SGDLS and CDR2 is YYNGEE. This chain's CDR3 is CASSPPPGTGANEQFF. CDR3 coding DNA: TGTGCCAGCAGCCCCCCTCCCGGGACAGGGGCCAATGAGCAGTTCTTC.

A remark on this clone: At the DNA level, this CDR3 is encoded by other sequences in the same sample as well. The chain couples TRBV19 to TRBJ1-5, with a tentative D call TRBD1 (6 bases). Germline V gene lookup returns CDR1 LNHDA and CDR2 SQIVND (reference sequence). The length of the CDR3 is 13 residues. V was cut by 3 bases and J by 6 bases, with 9 bases left in between. The CDR3 spells CASSIEGGQPQHF. The CDR3 bases are TGTGCCAGTAGTATCGAGGGGGGTCAGCCCCAGCATTTT. Supplemented by reference TRBV19 and TRBJ1-5, the full variable domain reads DGGITQSPKYLFRKEGQNVTLSCEQNLNHDAMYWYRQDPGQGLRLIYYSQIVNDFQKGDIAEGYSVSREKKESFPLTVTSAQKNPTAFYLCASSIEGGQPQHFGDGTRLSIL.

The chain recombines TRBV28 with TRBJ2-7, with TRBD2 as a possible D gene (7 bases). The CDR3 sequence is 15 residues long. CDR1 is MDHEN and CDR2 is SYDVKM in the germline V gene. Trimming removed 9 bases at V and 0 bases at J, with 18 bases between. Written as DNA, the CDR3 is TGTGCCAGTACGGGGGGCACTTTAAGCTCCTACGAGCAGTACTTC. It translates to CASTGGTLSSYEQYF.

The J gene is TRBJ1-1, the V gene TRBV15; 7 bases align to TRBD1. CDR3 size: 13 residues. Per germline, CDR1 LNHNV and CDR2 YYDKDF (reference sequence). The V and J ends lost 2 bases and 4 bases, in that order; junction bases with no gene match: 1. The CDR3 nucleotides read TGTGCCACCAGCAGAAACAGGGGCACTGAAGCTTTCTTT. Translation gives CATSRNRGTEAFF. The whole variable domain, filled in from reference TRBV15 and TRBJ1-1, reads DAMVIQNPRYQVTQFGKPVTLSCSQTLNHNVMYWYQQKSSQAPKLLFHYYDKDFNNEADTPDNFQSRRPNTSFCFLDIRSPGLGDTAMYLCATSRNRGTEAFFGQGTRLTVV.

The chain links TRBV11-2 to TRBJ1-2; TRBD1 might be the D (5 bases). The CDR3 is made up of 13 amino acids. Trimming removed 1 base from V and 8 bases from J, with 11 bases in between. Germline V CDR1 and CDR2: SGHAT, FQNNGV. In DNA form, the CDR3 reads TGTGCCAGCAGCTTAGGACAGTTGAGAGGCTACACCTTC. Encoded protein: CASSLGQLRGYTF.

The chain recombines TRBV4-1 with TRBJ1-4; D unresolved. The CDR3 is made up of 15 amino acids. Germline V gene data show CDR1 as MGHRA and CDR2 as YSYEKL. The V end was cut by 0 bases, the J end by 0 bases, with 5 bases between. DNA of the CDR3: TGCGCCAGCAGCCAAGATGAGGCAACTAATGAAAAACTGTTTTTT. Translated, it gives CASSQDEATNEKLFF.